The clone carrying this T cell receptor beta chain was detected a few times. Antigen unknown. With the Oncomine TCR Beta short-read assay, DNA from cultured CD4+ T cells was sequenced. MiXCR, run by TCRdb on the PCR reads, gives a single entry per CDR3 protein. The sample contains about 29,000 distinct CDR3 sequences, about 60% of which appear only once. Per the germline V gene, CDR1 is SGHNT and CDR2 is YYREEE (reference sequence). V lost 4 bases to trimming and J lost 9 bases; unmatched junction nucleotides: 9. This CDR3 has 14 residues. Treatment reported: roughly nine-day PBMC culture with coronavirus spike peptide pools or control peptides (ViraFEST assay). Fresh IL-2 medium replaced half the culture medium on days 3 and 7. The sample belongs to a study of vaccination and CD4 T cells after COVID-19. Study-wide results and limits: Among reactive clones from convalescent patients, a median 86.3% appeared only post-vaccination.

The chain is built from TRBV5-4 and TRBJ2-3; 9 positions agree with TRBD2. This clonotype originated in a human donor who received a COVID-19 vaccine. The sequences come from CD4+ T cells from blood, cultured in vitro, collected after SARS-CoV-2 vaccination. CDR3 amino acids: CASSPGLAIGTQYF. CDR3 DNA: TGTGCCAGCAGCCCTGGACTAGCGATCGGAACGCAGTATTTT.